The clone carrying this T cell receptor beta chain was counted many times. The time point here: before trial treatment. All of the donors were given nivolumab, ipilimumab, aspirin, low-dose cyclophosphamide and low-dose radiotherapy as part of RACIN, a single-arm trial. The data originate from a study of low-dose radiotherapy and immunotherapy resistance in tumors. Both TCRalpha and TCRbeta chains were reverse transcribed with V-gene-specific primers. TCR amplification involved roughly 21 PCR cycles with a constant-region primer and V-primer adapter. TCRdb ran MiXCR on the reads and lists one entry per CDR3 protein. The table records about 60,000 distinct CDR3 sequences, under 30% of them present only once. V was shortened by 4 bases and J by 5 bases, with 20 bases between the two germline ends. CDR3 length: 16 amino acids. Germline CDR1 and CDR2: LNHDA and SQIVND (reference sequence).

The sample here was PBMCs, taken before treatment. The source is a male donor with prostate cancer. V is TRBV19 and J is TRBJ2-5; D perhaps matches TRBD1 (6 bases). The CDR3 DNA sequence: TGTGCCAGTAGTAGCATCACAGGGTCGCAGATTGAGACCCAGTACTTC. Translating it yields CASSSITGSQIETQYF.